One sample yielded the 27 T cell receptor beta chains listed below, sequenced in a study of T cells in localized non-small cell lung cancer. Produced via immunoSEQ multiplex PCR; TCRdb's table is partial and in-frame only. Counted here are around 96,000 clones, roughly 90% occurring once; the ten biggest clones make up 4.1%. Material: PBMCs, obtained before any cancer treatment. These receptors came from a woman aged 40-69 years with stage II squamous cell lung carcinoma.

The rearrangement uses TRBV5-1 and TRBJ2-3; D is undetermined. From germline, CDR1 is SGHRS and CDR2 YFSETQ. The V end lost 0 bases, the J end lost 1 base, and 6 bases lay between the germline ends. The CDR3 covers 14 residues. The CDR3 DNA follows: TGCGCCAGCAGCTTGGGCGGCGGCACAGATACGCAGTATTTT. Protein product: CASSLGGGTDTQYF. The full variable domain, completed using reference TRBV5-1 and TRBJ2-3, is KAGVTQTPRYLIKTRGQQVTLSCSPISGHRSVSWYQQTPGQGLQFLFEYFSETQRNKGNFPGRFSGRQFSNSRSEMNVSTLELGDSALYLCASSLGGGTDTQYFGPGTRLTVL.

The CDR3 region is CASSDVRRDTQYF. The CDR3, as DNA: TGCGCCAGCAGTGACGTCAGGAGGGATACGCAGTATTTT. The chain is built from TRBV10-2 and TRBJ2-3; weak D call: TRBD2 (5 bases). Trimming took 3 bases from V and 6 from J, leaving 10 bases between them. CDR1 and CDR2 from the germline V gene are WSHSY and SAAADI. The length of the CDR3 is 13 residues.

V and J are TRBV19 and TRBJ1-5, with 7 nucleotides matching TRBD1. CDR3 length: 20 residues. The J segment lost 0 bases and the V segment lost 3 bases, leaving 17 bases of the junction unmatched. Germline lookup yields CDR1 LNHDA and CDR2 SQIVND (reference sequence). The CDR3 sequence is CASSIYFRRTGKNSNQPQHF. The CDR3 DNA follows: TGTGCCAGTAGTATTTACTTTCGGCGGACAGGAAAAAATAGCAATCAGCCCCAGCATTTT. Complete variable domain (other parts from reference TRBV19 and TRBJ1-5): DGGITQSPKYLFRKEGQNVTLSCEQNLNHDAMYWYRQDPGQGLRLIYYSQIVNDFQKGDIAEGYSVSREKKESFPLTVTSAQKNPTAFYLCASSIYFRRTGKNSNQPQHFGDGTRLSIL.

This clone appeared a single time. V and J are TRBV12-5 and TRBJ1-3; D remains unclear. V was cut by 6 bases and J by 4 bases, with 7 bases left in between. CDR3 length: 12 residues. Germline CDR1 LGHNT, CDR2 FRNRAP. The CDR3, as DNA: TGTGCTAGTGGCGCCGGAGGAAACACCATATATTTT. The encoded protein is CASGAGGNTIYF.

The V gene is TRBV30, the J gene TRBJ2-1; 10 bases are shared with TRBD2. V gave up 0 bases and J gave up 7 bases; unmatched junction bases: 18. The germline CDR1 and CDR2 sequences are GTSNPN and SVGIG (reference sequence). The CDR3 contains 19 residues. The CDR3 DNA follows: TGTGCCTGGAGTGTGGGCAGGGGGAGGGCTAGCGGGAGAGATAATGAGCAGTTCTTC. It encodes CAWSVGRGRASGRDNEQFF.

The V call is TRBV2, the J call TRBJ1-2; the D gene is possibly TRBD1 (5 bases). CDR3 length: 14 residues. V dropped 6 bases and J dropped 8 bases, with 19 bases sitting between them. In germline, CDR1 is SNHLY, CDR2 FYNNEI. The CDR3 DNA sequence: TGTGCCAGCAGCAGCTTCGACAGCATTGGCGGCTACACCTTC. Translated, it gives CASSSFDSIGGYTF.

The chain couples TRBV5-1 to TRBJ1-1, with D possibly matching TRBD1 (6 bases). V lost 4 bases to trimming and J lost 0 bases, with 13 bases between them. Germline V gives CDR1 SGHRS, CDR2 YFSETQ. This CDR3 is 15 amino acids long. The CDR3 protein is CASSPGQKVNTEAFF. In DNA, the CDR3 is TGCGCCAGCAGCCCCGGACAGAAAGTGAACACTGAAGCTTTCTTT. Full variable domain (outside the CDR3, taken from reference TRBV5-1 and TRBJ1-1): KAGVTQTPRYLIKTRGQQVTLSCSPISGHRSVSWYQQTPGQGLQFLFEYFSETQRNKGNFPGRFSGRQFSNSRSEMNVSTLELGDSALYLCASSPGQKVNTEAFFGQGTRLTVV.

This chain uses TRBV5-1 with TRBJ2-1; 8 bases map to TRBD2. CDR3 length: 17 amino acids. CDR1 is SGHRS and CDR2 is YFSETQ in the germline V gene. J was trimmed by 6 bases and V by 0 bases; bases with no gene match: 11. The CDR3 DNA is TGCGCCAGCAGCTTGGGAGGTAGCGGGATGTTTGGCAATGAGCAGTTCTTC. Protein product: CASSLGGSGMFGNEQFF.

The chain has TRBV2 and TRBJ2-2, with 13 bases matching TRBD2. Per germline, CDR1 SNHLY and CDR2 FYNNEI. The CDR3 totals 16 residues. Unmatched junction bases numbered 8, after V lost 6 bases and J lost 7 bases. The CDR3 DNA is TGTGCCAGCAGGGAAACTAGCGGGAGGGGTAGCGGGGAGCTGTTTTTT. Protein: CASRETSGRGSGELFF.

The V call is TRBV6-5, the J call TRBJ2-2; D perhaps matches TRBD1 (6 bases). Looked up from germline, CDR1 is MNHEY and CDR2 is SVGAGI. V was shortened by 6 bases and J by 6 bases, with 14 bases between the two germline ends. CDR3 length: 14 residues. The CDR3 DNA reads TGTGCCAGCAGACCGGGACAATACCCCGGGGAGCTGTTTTTT. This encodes CASRPGQYPGELFF.

DNA for the CDR3: TGTGCCAGCAGTGCGACCTGGAACACTGAAGCTTTCTTT. Translating gives CASSATWNTEAFF. The rearrangement uses TRBV28 and TRBJ1-1; D uncertain. Germline V gene data show CDR1 as MDHEN and CDR2 as SYDVKM. The length of the CDR3 is 13 residues. Between the trimmed V and J ends, which lost 5 bases and 1 base, there was a span of 8 bases.

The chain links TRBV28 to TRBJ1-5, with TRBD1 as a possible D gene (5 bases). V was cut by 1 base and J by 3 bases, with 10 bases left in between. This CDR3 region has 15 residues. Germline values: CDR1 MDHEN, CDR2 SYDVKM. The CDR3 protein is CASSLYRQINQPQHF. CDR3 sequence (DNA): TGTGCCAGCAGTTTATATCGACAGATCAATCAGCCCCAGCATTTT.

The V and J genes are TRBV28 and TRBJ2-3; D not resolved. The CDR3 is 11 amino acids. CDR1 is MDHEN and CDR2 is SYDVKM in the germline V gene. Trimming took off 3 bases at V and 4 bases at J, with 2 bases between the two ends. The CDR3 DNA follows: TGTGCCAGCAGTTTTTCAGATACGCAGTATTTT. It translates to CASSFSDTQYF. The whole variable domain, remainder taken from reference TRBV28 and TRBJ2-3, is DVKVTQSSRYLVKRTGEKVFLECVQDMDHENMFWYRQDPGLGLRLIYFSYDVKMKEKGDIPEGYSVSREKKERFSLILESASTNQTSMYLCASSFSDTQYFGPGTRLTVL.

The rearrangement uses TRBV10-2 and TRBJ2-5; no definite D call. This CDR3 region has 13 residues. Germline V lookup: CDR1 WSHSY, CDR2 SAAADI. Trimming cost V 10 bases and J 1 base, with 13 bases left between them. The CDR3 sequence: CATRTGPQETQYF. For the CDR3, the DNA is TGCGCCACCAGGACGGGCCCCCAAGAGACCCAGTACTTC.

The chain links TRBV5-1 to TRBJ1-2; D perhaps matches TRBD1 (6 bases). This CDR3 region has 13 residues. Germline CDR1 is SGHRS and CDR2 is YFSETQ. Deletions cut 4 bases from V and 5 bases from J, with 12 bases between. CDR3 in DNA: TGCGCCAGCAGCATGGGACAAAGTTATGGCTACACCTTC. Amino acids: CASSMGQSYGYTF.

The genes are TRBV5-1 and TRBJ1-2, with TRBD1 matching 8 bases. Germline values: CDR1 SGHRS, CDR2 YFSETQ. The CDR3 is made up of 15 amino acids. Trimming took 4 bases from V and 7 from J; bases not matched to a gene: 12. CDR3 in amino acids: CASSPPGQGALGYTF. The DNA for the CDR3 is TGCGCCAGCAGCCCACCCGGGCAGGGGGCGCTTGGCTACACCTTC. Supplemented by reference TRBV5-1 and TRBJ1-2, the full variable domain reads KAGVTQTPRYLIKTRGQQVTLSCSPISGHRSVSWYQQTPGQGLQFLFEYFSETQRNKGNFPGRFSGRQFSNSRSEMNVSTLELGDSALYLCASSPPGQGALGYTFGSGTRLTVV.

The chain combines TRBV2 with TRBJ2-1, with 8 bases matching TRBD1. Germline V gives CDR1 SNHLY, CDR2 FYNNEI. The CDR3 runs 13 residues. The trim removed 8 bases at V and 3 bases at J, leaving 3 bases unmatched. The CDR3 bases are TGTGCCAGCTTTGGGACAGGCTACAATGAGCAGTTCTTC. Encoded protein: CASFGTGYNEQFF.

CDR3 DNA sequence: TGTGCCAGTAGGGCAGGCTATGAAGCTTTCTTT. Its translation: CASRAGYEAFF. The gene calls are TRBV19 and TRBJ1-1; D ambiguous. The CDR3 runs 11 residues. V was clipped by 6 bases and J by 7 bases, with 9 bases between them. Germline values: CDR1 LNHDA, CDR2 SQIVND (reference sequence).

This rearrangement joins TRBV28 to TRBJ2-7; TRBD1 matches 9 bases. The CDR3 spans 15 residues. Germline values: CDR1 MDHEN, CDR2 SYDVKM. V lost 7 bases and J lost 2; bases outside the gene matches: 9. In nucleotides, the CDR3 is TGTGCCAGCACCTTTTCGGACAGGGGTACCTACGAGCAGTACTTC. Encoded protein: CASTFSDRGTYEQYF.

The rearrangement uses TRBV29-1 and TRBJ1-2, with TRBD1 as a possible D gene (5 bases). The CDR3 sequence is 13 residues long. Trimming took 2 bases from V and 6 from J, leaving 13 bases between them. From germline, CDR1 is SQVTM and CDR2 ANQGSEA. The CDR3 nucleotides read TGCAGCGTTGAATCAACAGGTCCTAATGGCTACACCTTC. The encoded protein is CSVESTGPNGYTF.

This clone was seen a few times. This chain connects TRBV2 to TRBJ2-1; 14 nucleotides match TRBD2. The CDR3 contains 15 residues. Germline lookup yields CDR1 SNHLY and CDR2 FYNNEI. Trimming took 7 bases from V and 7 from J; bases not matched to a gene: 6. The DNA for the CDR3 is TGTGCCAGCACCTGGAGGACTAGCGGGGGGAATGAGCAGTTCTTC. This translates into CASTWRTSGGNEQFF.

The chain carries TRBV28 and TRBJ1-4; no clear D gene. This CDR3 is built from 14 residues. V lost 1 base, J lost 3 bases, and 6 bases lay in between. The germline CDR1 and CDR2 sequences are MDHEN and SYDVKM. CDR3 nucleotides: TGTGCCAGCAGTTTATCCGGGGCTAATGAAAAACTGTTTTTT. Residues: CASSLSGANEKLFF.

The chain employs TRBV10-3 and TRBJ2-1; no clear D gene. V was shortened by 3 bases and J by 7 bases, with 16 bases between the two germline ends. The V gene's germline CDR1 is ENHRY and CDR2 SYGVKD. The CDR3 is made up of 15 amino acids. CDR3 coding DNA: TGTGCCATCAGTGATACCCGGGCCCACAAGAATGAGCAGTTCTTC. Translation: CAISDTRAHKNEQFF.

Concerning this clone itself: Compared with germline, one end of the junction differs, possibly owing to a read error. The CDR3, as DNA: TGCAGCGTTGATGTCGCGGGTCACACAGACTTC. Translated: CSVDVAGHTDF. This chain links TRBV29-1 with TRBJ1-2, with D unresolved. The germline V gene has CDR1 SQVTM and CDR2 ANQGSEA. CDR3 length: 11 amino acids.

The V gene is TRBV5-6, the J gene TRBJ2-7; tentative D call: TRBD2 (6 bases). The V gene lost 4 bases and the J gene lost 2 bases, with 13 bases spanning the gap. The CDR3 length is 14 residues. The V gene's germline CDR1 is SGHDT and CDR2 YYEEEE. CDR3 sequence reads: CASSGEWRAYEQYF. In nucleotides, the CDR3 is TGTGCCAGCAGCGGAGAGTGGAGGGCCTACGAGCAGTACTTC.

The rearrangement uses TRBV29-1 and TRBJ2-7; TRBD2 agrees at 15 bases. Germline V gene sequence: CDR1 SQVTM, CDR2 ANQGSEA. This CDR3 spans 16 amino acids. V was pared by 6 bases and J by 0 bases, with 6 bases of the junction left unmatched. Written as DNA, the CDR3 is TGCAGCGTCGATGGACTAGCGGGAGGGGTCTCCTACGAGCAGTACTTC. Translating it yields CSVDGLAGGVSYEQYF.

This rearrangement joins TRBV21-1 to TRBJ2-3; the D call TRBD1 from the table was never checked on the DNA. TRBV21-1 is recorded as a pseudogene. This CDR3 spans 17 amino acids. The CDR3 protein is CASHSDSYGLSTDTQYF. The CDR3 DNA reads TGTGCCAGCCACAGCGACAGCTACGGCCTTAGCACAGATACGCAGTATTTT.